A single sample gave rise to the 27 T cell receptor beta chains below, sequenced in a study of T cells in localized non-small cell lung cancer. Only in-frame clones appear in the TCRdb table, and some are missing; sequencing was by immunoSEQ multiplex PCR. The data hold around 2,100 clones, with over 20% observed a single time. The sample in question was lung tumor tissue, obtained before any cancer treatment. These TCRs come from a female donor older than 55 with stage II lung adenocarcinoma.

This clone was detected only a few times. The V and J genes are TRBV18 and TRBJ1-1; D not certain. Trimming left V 2 bases short and J 4 bases short, with 5 bases between. This CDR3 contains 12 residues. CDR1 is KGHSH and CDR2 is LQKENI in the germline V gene. CDR3 coding DNA: TGTGCCAGCTCACCAACGAGCACTGAAGCTTTCTTT. It specifies CASSPTSTEAFF.

The rearrangement uses TRBV28 and TRBJ2-7; TRBD2 aligns across 10 bases. The CDR3 contains 12 residues. J was trimmed by 4 bases and V by 6 bases; bases with no gene match: 0. CDR1 is MDHEN and CDR2 is SYDVKM in the germline V gene. The CDR3 spells CASRAGGYEQYF. In DNA, the CDR3 is TGTGCCAGCAGAGCGGGAGGGTACGAGCAGTACTTC.

The rearrangement uses TRBV9 and TRBJ1-6; D ambiguous. This CDR3 spans 16 amino acids. Between the trimmed V and J ends, which lost 1 base and 6 bases, there was a span of 14 bases. Germline V gene data show CDR1 as SGDLS and CDR2 as YYNGEE. As DNA, the CDR3 is TGTGCCAGCAGCGTATCATACGGCAGGCCTAATTCACCCCTCCACTTT. This encodes CASSVSYGRPNSPLHF. Together with reference TRBV9 and TRBJ1-6, the CDR3 gives the full variable domain: DSGVTQTPKHLITATGQRVTLRCSPRSGDLSVYWYQQSLDQGLQFLIQYYNGEERAKGNILERFSAQQFPDLHSELNLSSLELGDSALYFCASSVSYGRPNSPLHFGNGTRLTVT.

This clone was seen a few times. This chain connects TRBV19 to TRBJ2-1, with 14 bases fitting TRBD2. Germline CDR1 is LNHDA and CDR2 is SQIVND (reference sequence). After removal of 10 bases from V and 7 bases from J, the junction contained 9 bases not matched to a gene. This CDR3 spans 15 amino acids. CDR3 DNA: TGTGCCACCCAGGGACTAGCGGGAGTCTTAAATGAGCAGTTCTTC. This sequence encodes CATQGLAGVLNEQFF.

In this sample, this clone turned up a few times. The CDR3 nucleotides read TGTGCCTGGCGGCGGACAGCGAACACTGAAGCTTTCTTT. Translated: CAWRRTANTEAFF. V and J are TRBV30 and TRBJ1-1; maybe TRBD1 (6 bases). The CDR3 consists of 13 residues. V gave up 5 bases and J gave up 1 base, with 11 bases separating them. Germline V gene lookup returns CDR1 GTSNPN and CDR2 SVGIG (reference sequence). Based on the CDR3 plus reference TRBV30 and TRBJ1-1, the full variable domain is SQTIHQWPATLVQPVGSPLSLECTVEGTSNPNLYWYRQAAGRGLQLLFYSVGIGQISSEVPQNLSASRPQDRQFILSSKKLLLSDSGFYLCAWRRTANTEAFFGQGTRLTVV.

As DNA, the CDR3 is TGTGCCAGCAGCTTGGAACCCACACGGGCCCAAGAGACCCAGTACTTC. Translating gives CASSLEPTRAQETQYF. V and J are TRBV11-3 and TRBJ2-5, with no clear D. CDR1 SGHNT and CDR2 YENEEA come from the germline V gene. The CDR3 spans 16 residues. With 3 bases removed from V and 1 base from J, the gap between germline ends came to 15 bases.

This chain joins TRBV19 and TRBJ1-5, with D hard to call. Germline CDR1 is LNHDA and CDR2 is SQIVND (reference sequence). The V end lost 6 bases, the J end lost 3 bases, and 15 bases lay between the germline ends. The CDR3 is 15 amino acids. The CDR3 DNA follows: TGTGCCAGTAGCCTATTCACGGGGTCCAATCAGCCCCAGCATTTT. As protein: CASSLFTGSNQPQHF.

This clone was counted a few times. The chain joins TRBV28 to TRBJ1-1; D not certain. Germline V gene lookup returns CDR1 MDHEN and CDR2 SYDVKM. Trimming took off 7 bases at V and 1 base at J, with 13 bases between the two ends. The CDR3 is 14 residues long. CDR3 amino acids: CASTRHFANTEAFF. The CDR3 DNA is TGTGCCAGCACCCGACATTTCGCGAACACTGAAGCTTTCTTT.

This clone was seen more than once but under ten times. The genes are TRBV28 and TRBJ1-1, with a tentative D call TRBD1 (6 bases). Germline V gene lookup returns CDR1 MDHEN and CDR2 SYDVKM. Trimming took 6 bases from V and 7 from J, leaving 18 bases between them. CDR3 size: 14 residues. The CDR3: CASRSTGWAFEAFF. In DNA form, the CDR3 reads TGTGCCAGCAGGTCTACAGGGTGGGCATTTGAAGCTTTCTTT.

This clone was recorded a few times. The chain is built from TRBV11-3 and TRBJ1-1, with D possibly being TRBD1 (6 bases). Germline CDR1 and CDR2: SGHNT and YENEEA. This CDR3 contains 16 residues. The V end was cut by 1 base, the J end by 0 bases, with 12 bases between. The DNA for the CDR3 is TGTGCCAGCAGCTTAGTAGGGGGAGGTGTGAACACTGAAGCTTTCTTT. Translating gives CASSLVGGGVNTEAFF.

The V gene is TRBV19, the J gene TRBJ2-1; 12 positions agree with TRBD2. In germline, CDR1 is LNHDA, CDR2 SQIVND (reference sequence). This CDR3 is 15 amino acids long. V dropped 6 bases and J dropped 13; count of bases not matched to a gene: 13. The CDR3 here is CASSPTSGRFYAQFF. CDR3 bases: TGTGCCAGTAGCCCCACTAGCGGGAGGTTCTATGCTCAGTTCTTC.

This clone was observed a handful of times. The CDR3 reads CASSESLIFERSYNEQFF. Here the CDR3 DNA reads TGTGCCAGCAGTGAATCTCTGATTTTCGAAAGATCCTACAATGAGCAGTTCTTC. V is TRBV7-1 and J is TRBJ2-1; no reliable D call. TRBV7-1 is treated as an ORF (open reading frame) with a function not yet certain. Trimming left V 6 bases short and J 1 base short, with 22 bases between. This CDR3 comprises 18 residues.

This chain joins TRBV19 and TRBJ2-5; D possibly corresponds to TRBD2 (6 bases). Trimming shortened V by 0 bases and J by 1 base, and 6 bases separated the two germline ends. The length of the CDR3 is 14 residues. CDR1 is LNHDA, CDR2 SQIVND, per germline (reference sequence). CDR3 in amino acids: CASSIDGGQETQYF. CDR3 coding DNA: TGTGCCAGTAGTATAGACGGGGGCCAAGAGACCCAGTACTTC.

This clone was found a few times. J is TRBJ2-1 and V is TRBV6-8; D unclear. CDR1 and CDR2 from the germline V gene are MNHGY and SAAAGT. The CDR3 spans 14 residues. The V end was cut by 0 bases, the J end by 1 base, with 4 bases between. The CDR3 is CASSYSQSYNEQFF. The CDR3 nucleotides are TGTGCCAGCAGTTACTCCCAGTCCTACAATGAGCAGTTCTTC.

This clone is judged medium-sized (0.01 to 0.1%). The chain couples TRBV9 to TRBJ2-6; D possibly corresponds to TRBD2 (5 bases). Germline CDR1 SGDLS, CDR2 YYNGEE. V was pared by 0 bases and J by 0 bases, with 13 bases between. There are 18 residues in the CDR3. DNA for the CDR3: TGTGCCAGCAGCGTAGAGGGCGGGCCTGTCTCTGGGGCCAACGTCCTGACTTTC. Its translation is CASSVEGGPVSGANVLTF.

The chain couples TRBV7-1 to TRBJ2-3; possible D gene TRBD1, 6 bases. TRBV7-1 is filed as an ORF, its function uncertain. The CDR3 covers 13 residues. V shed 3 bases and J shed 7 bases, with 11 bases lying between them. CDR3 DNA: TGTGCCAGCAGCTCCTCAGGGGTAAATACGCAGTATTTT. Translated, it gives CASSSSGVNTQYF.

V usage is TRBV19 and J usage is TRBJ1-2; D is unresolved. Trimming cost V 2 bases and J 4 bases, with 8 bases left between them. The CDR3 has 13 amino acids. CDR1 and CDR2 from the germline V gene are LNHDA and SQIVND (reference sequence). The CDR3 protein is CASSIKASYGYTF. The CDR3 coding sequence is TGTGCCAGTAGTATAAAAGCTTCCTATGGCTACACCTTC.

By frequency in the sample, this clone is medium-sized. The chain combines TRBV6-8 with TRBJ1-1; no firm D call. Trimming pared 5 bases from V and 1 base from J, leaving 8 bases between. From germline, CDR1 is MNHGY and CDR2 SAAAGT. The CDR3 covers 13 residues. CDR3 nucleotide sequence: TGTGCCAGCAGTGTCCGCAGGAACACTGAAGCTTTCTTT. Amino acid sequence: CASSVRRNTEAFF.

The chain links TRBV12-5 to TRBJ2-1, with 9 positions matching TRBD2. Germline V gene sequence: CDR1 LGHNT, CDR2 FRNRAP. V lost 5 bases and J lost 1; bases outside the gene matches: 3. This CDR3 is built from 15 residues. Here the CDR3 reads CASGRREGSYNEQFF. The CDR3 DNA reads TGTGCTAGTGGTCGGCGGGAGGGATCCTACAATGAGCAGTTCTTC.

The rearrangement joins TRBV10-2 to TRBJ2-7, with 9 positions matching TRBD1. CDR3 length: 15 residues. V lost 6 bases, J lost 2 bases, and 8 bases stayed unmatched. CDR1 WSHSY and CDR2 SAAADI come from the germline V gene. CDR3 sequence reads: CASSYTGTGPYEQYF. The CDR3 DNA follows: TGCGCCAGCAGCTATACCGGGACAGGGCCCTACGAGCAGTACTTC.

The chain links TRBV6-8 to TRBJ2-2; 8 nucleotides match TRBD1. Trimming cost V 4 bases and J 6 bases; bases outside gene matches: 7. This CDR3 is built from 15 residues. Germline CDR1 and CDR2: MNHGY and SAAAGT. CDR3 DNA sequence: TGTGCCAGCAGTTCCCTCCCACAGGGGGCCGGGGAGCTGTTTTTT. Protein product: CASSSLPQGAGELFF.

Within the sample, this clone is large (0.1 to 1%). V and J are TRBV11-3 and TRBJ2-3; 7 bases align to TRBD2. The CDR3 sequence is 17 residues long. V trimming: 5 bases; J trimming: 0 bases; junction bases outside the gene matches: 11. CDR1 is SGHNT and CDR2 is YENEEA in the germline V gene. The CDR3: CASSNPTGLGSTDTQYF. The CDR3 DNA reads TGTGCCAGCAGCAACCCCACCGGACTAGGAAGCACAGATACGCAGTATTTT.

This clone was seen a few times. The chain carries TRBV6-8 and TRBJ1-3; D not certain. The CDR3 totals 14 residues. V lost 6 bases and J 1 base, leaving 10 bases between the germline ends. Germline-derived CDR1 and CDR2 are MNHGY and SAAAGT. The CDR3 DNA follows: TGTGCCAGCAGCCTATATGGGTCTGGAAACACCATATATTTT. It translates to CASSLYGSGNTIYF.

This clone is classed as medium-sized (0.01 to 0.1%). The chain recombines TRBV6-8 with TRBJ2-7; 15 bases align to TRBD2. The CDR3 runs to 15 residues. V trimming: 2 bases; J trimming: 6 bases; junction bases outside the gene matches: 2. The V gene's germline CDR1 is MNHGY and CDR2 SAAAGT. As DNA, the CDR3 is TGTGCCAGCAGTTACCGGGGACTAGCGGGAGGCGAGCAGTACTTC. The encoded protein is CASSYRGLAGGEQYF.

This sequence joins TRBV11-3 and TRBJ2-2, with D perhaps matching TRBD1 (6 bases). Trimming removed 1 base from V and 7 bases from J, with 16 bases in between. The CDR3 is 16 residues long. The germline V gene has CDR1 SGHNT and CDR2 YENEEA. The CDR3: CASSLGAGVGNGELFF. In DNA, the CDR3 is TGTGCCAGCAGCTTAGGGGCAGGGGTAGGGAACGGGGAGCTGTTTTTT.

This chain links TRBV1 with TRBJ1-1. TRBV1 is a pseudogene. This CDR3 comprises 17 residues. The CDR3 DNA follows: TGCACCAGCAGCGTCCCGCAGGGGGGGCGTTTCGACACTGAAGCTTTCTTT. Its protein product is CTSSVPQGGRFDTEAFF.

The rearrangement joins TRBV10-2 to TRBJ1-5; a possible D gene is TRBD1 (5 bases). Germline V CDR1 and CDR2: WSHSY, SAAADI. The CDR3 spans 13 residues. V was clipped by 6 bases and J by 7 bases, with 13 bases between them. The CDR3 loop is CASSFGGEQPQHF. The CDR3 nucleotides read TGCGCCAGCAGCTTTGGGGGAGAGCAGCCCCAGCATTTT.